This TCR beta chain was retrieved from a study of early T cells in non-severe SARS-CoV-2 infection (dated by TCRdb to 2020 to 2023). Background on the whole study: Because TCR sequencing relied on bulk RNA taken from unsorted whole blood, pairing of alpha and beta chains was not possible. The paper's findings and limits, for the study overall: Matching against VDJdb was skewed toward anti-spike CD8 responses, likely underestimated virus-specific expansions, and missed private and CD4 specificities.

Library generation was performed with 5' RACE. The instrument was a NextSeq 500. The TCR library protocol attached unique molecular identifiers to individual cDNA molecules to correct for sequencing error and PCR bias. Both TCR alpha and beta chains were sequenced, and tight co-correlation was observed between alpha and beta sequence abundances in each sample. Regarding the original processing steps: Decombinator V4 was used to perform V gene, J gene and CDR3 annotation of TCR sequences. Expanded TCRs were defined as changing significantly between any two time points under a Poisson model with p below 0.0001. Abundances of TCRs were expressed as counts per million after normalisation to the total number of TCRs sequenced in each sample. MAIT TCRs were defined by TRAV1-2 paired with TRAJ12, TRAJ20 or TRAJ33, and iNKT TCRs by TRAV10 paired with TRAJ18. A search of VDJdb, accessed on 1 November 2021, was run for TCRs annotated to CMV, EBV and SARS-CoV-2, with TCRs annotated for multiple antigens excluded. TCRdb reran the public reads through fastp at Q25 and MiXCR, keeping productive beta chains. CDR3 protein duplicates are merged, each entry listing the most common genes and DNA. Clone size and V and J calls follow TCRdb, not the original study. The sample profile shows more than 65,000 distinct CDR3 sequences; about 12% of them were found once. The ten top clones hold about 1.3% of the sample.

This was a case-control study nested in a cohort of healthcare workers in London, UK, who had nasopharyngeal swab PCR tests and blood samples taken every week. Between 23 and 31 March 2020, the week of the UK lockdown, healthcare workers were enrolled and then followed up weekly for as long as 16 weeks. This clonotype was seen a handful of times. Its antigen remains unidentified. No much larger clonotype is one base removed from it; base qualities were not supplied. Counted from cysteine to phenylalanine, this CDR3 has 14 amino acids. Here the CDR3 DNA is all that survives: 42 bases in frame from base 1. Per the germline V gene, MDHEN is the CDR1 and SYDVKM is the CDR2. V is clipped by 7 bases and J by 2 bases, and the sequence between their germline boundaries is 14 bases long.

Here the chain combines TRBV28 and TRBJ1-1; the D gene is not confidently resolved. Specimen: whole blood. The clonotype was recovered from an adult who was a healthcare worker with PCR-confirmed SARS-CoV-2 infection or an uninfected control (not recorded which). The CDR3: CASTVVNRNTEAFF. The DNA reads TGTGCCAGCACCGTTGTAAACCGAAACACTGAAGCTTTCTTT.